The rows below give T cell receptor beta chains drawn from one sample of a study of cytotoxic CD8 clonotypes in ibrutinib-treated CLL. The method was immunoSEQ multiplex PCR; TCRdb's version includes in-frame clones alone and lacks a portion of them. The sample has about 45,000 clones, over 50% seen once. Sequenced material: PBMCs, taken after 24 months of ibrutinib treatment. Receptors originate from a human donor with chronic lymphocytic leukemia. CDR3s include the opening cysteine and the closing phenylalanine or tryptophan. The order of the fields is CDR3 protein, CDR3 DNA, V gene, J gene, clone size, D gene. A D gene is named only where the DNA matches it firmly. Size is omitted from some rows. Given values are once, few, many or a class for expanded clones.

CDR3 protein: CASGGERTGELFF
CDR3 DNA: TGTGCCAGCGGAGGGGAACGGACCGGGGAGCTGTTTTTT
V gene: TRBV6-4
J gene: TRBJ2-2
clone size: NA
D gene: NA

CDR3 protein: CASSAQLNQPQHF
CDR3 DNA: TGCGCCAGCAGTGCACAGCTTAATCAGCCCCAGCATTTT
V gene: TRBV10-2
J gene: TRBJ1-5
clone size: NA
D gene: NA

CDR3 protein: CASSVELGGQPQHF
CDR3 DNA: TGTGCCAGCAGCGTAGAACTTGGAGGTCAGCCCCAGCATTTT
V gene: TRBV9
J gene: TRBJ1-5
clone size: NA
D gene: NA

CDR3 protein: CASSPKGYGYTF
CDR3 DNA: TGTGCCAGCAGCCCTAAGGGCTATGGCTACACCTTC
V gene: TRBV5-8
J gene: TRBJ1-2
clone size: NA
D gene: NA

CDR3 protein: CASSWRGNTEAFF
CDR3 DNA: TGTGCCAGCAGCTGGAGGGGGAACACTGAAGCTTTCTTT
V gene: TRBV7-3
J gene: TRBJ1-1
clone size: NA
D gene: NA

CDR3 protein: CASTKTQADGSPLHF
CDR3 DNA: TGTGCCAGCACTAAAACTCAGGCGGATGGATCACCCCTCCACTTT
V gene: TRBV6-6
J gene: TRBJ1-6
clone size: few
D gene: NA

CDR3 protein: CASSRPWAGIIKTNEKLFF
CDR3 DNA: TGTGCCAGCAGCCGCCCGTGGGCAGGAATTATCAAAACTAATGAAAAACTGTTTTTT
V gene: TRBV14
J gene: TRBJ1-4
clone size: NA
D gene: NA

CDR3 protein: CAISEGRLKPGTSGNYEQYF
CDR3 DNA: TGTGCCATCAGTGAGGGACGGCTCAAACCCGGGACTAGCGGGAACTACGAGCAGTACTTC
V gene: TRBV10-3
J gene: TRBJ2-7
clone size: NA
D gene: TRBD2

CDR3 protein: CSAQGGTEAFF
CDR3 DNA: TGCAGTGCTCAGGGAGGCACTGAAGCTTTCTTT
V gene: TRBV20-1
J gene: TRBJ1-1
clone size: NA
D gene: NA

CDR3 protein: CASSQQREAYNEQFF
CDR3 DNA: TGTGCCAGCAGCCAACAGCGGGAGGCCTACAATGAGCAGTTCTTC
V gene: TRBV7-3
J gene: TRBJ2-1
clone size: medium-sized
D gene: TRBD2

CDR3 protein: CASSLVGTGTYEQYF
CDR3 DNA: TGTGCCAGCAGTTTGGTCGGGACAGGGACCTACGAGCAGTACTTC
V gene: TRBV27
J gene: TRBJ2-7
clone size: many
D gene: TRBD1

CDR3 protein: CASSEGDPRF
CDR3 DNA: TGTGCCAGCAGTGAGGGCGACCCCAGATTT
V gene: TRBV2
J gene: TRBJ1-1
clone size: NA
D gene: NA

CDR3 protein: CASSPTGNQPQHF
CDR3 DNA: TGTGCCAGCTCACCGACAGGCAATCAGCCCCAGCATTTT
V gene: TRBV18
J gene: TRBJ1-5
clone size: NA
D gene: NA

CDR3 protein: CASTSGSYNSPLHF
CDR3 DNA: TGTGCCAGCACCTCTGGCTCCTATAATTCACCCCTCCACTTT
V gene: TRBV6-5
J gene: TRBJ1-6
clone size: NA
D gene: NA

CDR3 protein: CASSFDPLNEKLFF
CDR3 DNA: TGTGCCAGCAGCTTTGACCCACTTAATGAAAAACTGTTTTTT
V gene: TRBV11-2
J gene: TRBJ1-4
clone size: NA
D gene: NA

CDR3 protein: CASSVRVGWADTQYF
CDR3 DNA: TGTGCCAGCAGCGTCCGGGTGGGTTGGGCAGATACGCAGTATTTT
V gene: TRBV5-6
J gene: TRBJ2-3
clone size: NA
D gene: NA

CDR3 protein: CASSWGQGSFTGELFF
CDR3 DNA: TGTGCCAGCAGCTGGGGACAGGGATCGTTCACCGGGGAGCTGTTTTTT
V gene: TRBV5-6
J gene: TRBJ2-2
clone size: NA
D gene: TRBD1

CDR3 protein: CAIASRGNYGYTF
CDR3 DNA: TGTGCCATCGCTAGCAGGGGGAACTATGGCTACACCTTC
V gene: TRBV10-3
J gene: TRBJ1-2
clone size: NA
D gene: TRBD1

CDR3 protein: CASSPWTSGRETQYF
CDR3 DNA: TGTGCCAGCAGCCCCTGGACTAGCGGGAGAGAGACCCAGTACTTC
V gene: TRBV9
J gene: TRBJ2-5
clone size: NA
D gene: TRBD2

CDR3 protein: CASARELTYEQYF
CDR3 DNA: TGTGCCAGCGCCAGGGAACTCACCTACGAGCAGTACTTC
V gene: TRBV2
J gene: TRBJ2-7
clone size: few
D gene: NA

CDR3 protein: CSARNHEQYF
CDR3 DNA: TGCAGTGCTAGGAACCACGAGCAGTACTTC
V gene: TRBV20-1
J gene: TRBJ2-7
clone size: NA
D gene: NA

CDR3 protein: CASSATDWLWSGANVLTF
CDR3 DNA: TGTGCCAGCAGCGCAACGGACTGGCTGTGGTCTGGGGCCAACGTCCTGACTTTC
V gene: TRBV9
J gene: TRBJ2-6
clone size: few
D gene: NA

CDR3 protein: CASSRDTSTDTQYF
CDR3 DNA: TGCGCCAGCAGCAGGGACACAAGCACAGATACGCAGTATTTT
V gene: TRBV5-1
J gene: TRBJ2-3
clone size: once
D gene: NA

CDR3 protein: CAISFWENEQFF
CDR3 DNA: TGTGCCATTTCGTTTTGGGAGAACGAGCAGTTCTTC
V gene: TRBV7-9
J gene: TRBJ2-1
clone size: NA
D gene: NA

CDR3 protein: CASSQELWGHSYGYTF
CDR3 DNA: TGTGCCAGCAGCCAAGAGTTATGGGGCCATTCCTATGGCTACACCTTC
V gene: TRBV4-2
J gene: TRBJ1-2
clone size: once
D gene: NA

CDR3 protein: CASRPGQAYNPEAFF
CDR3 DNA: TGCGCCAGCAGGCCCGGACAGGCTTACAACCCTGAAGCTTTCTTT
V gene: TRBV5-1
J gene: TRBJ1-1
clone size: NA
D gene: TRBD1

CDR3 protein: CASSSPGGTSNNEQFF
CDR3 DNA: TGCGCCAGCAGCTCGCCCGGGGGGACTAGCAACAATGAGCAGTTCTTC
V gene: TRBV5-1
J gene: TRBJ2-1
clone size: NA
D gene: TRBD2

CDR3 protein: CSVKPDSTYEQYF
CDR3 DNA: TGCAGCGTGAAACCAGACAGTACCTACGAGCAGTACTTC
V gene: TRBV29-1
J gene: TRBJ2-7
clone size: NA
D gene: NA

CDR3 protein: CASSGTSGKNTGELFF
CDR3 DNA: TGTGCCAGCAGCGGGACTAGCGGGAAGAACACCGGGGAGCTGTTTTTT
V gene: TRBV5-6
J gene: TRBJ2-2
clone size: NA
D gene: TRBD2

CDR3 protein: CASSLAAGLKYEQYF
CDR3 DNA: TGCGCCAGCAGCTTGGCCGCAGGGTTAAAATACGAGCAGTACTTC
V gene: TRBV5-1
J gene: TRBJ2-7
clone size: NA
D gene: NA

CDR3 protein: CASSLGPPLSSYEQYF
CDR3 DNA: TGCGCCAGCAGCTTAGGCCCCCCCCTGAGCTCCTACGAGCAGTACTTC
V gene: TRBV5-1
J gene: TRBJ2-7
clone size: NA
D gene: NA

CDR3 protein: CAISEPRTGKAGELFF
CDR3 DNA: TGTGCCATCAGTGAGCCCAGGACAGGGAAGGCCGGGGAGCTGTTTTTT
V gene: TRBV10-3
J gene: TRBJ2-2
clone size: NA
D gene: TRBD1

CDR3 protein: CASKVDFGSYNEQFF
CDR3 DNA: TGTGCCAGCAAGGTCGACTTTGGTTCCTACAATGAGCAGTTCTTC
V gene: TRBV6-4
J gene: TRBJ2-1
clone size: NA
D gene: NA

CDR3 protein: CASRVGSTETQYF
CDR3 DNA: TGTGCCAGCAGGGTGGGGTCTACGGAGACCCAGTACTTC
V gene: TRBV11-1
J gene: TRBJ2-5
clone size: NA
D gene: NA

CDR3 protein: CASTPAMVSEQFF
CDR3 DNA: TGTGCCAGTACCCCCGCCATGGTGAGTGAGCAGTTCTTC
V gene: TRBV19
J gene: TRBJ2-1
clone size: NA
D gene: NA

CDR3 protein: CASSVGTWINSPLHF
CDR3 DNA: TGTGCCAGCAGTGTTGGGACATGGATTAATTCACCCCTCCACTTT
V gene: TRBV2
J gene: TRBJ1-6
clone size: medium-sized
D gene: NA

CDR3 protein: CASSLWLVSYNEQFF
CDR3 DNA: TGTGCCAGCAGCTTATGGTTAGTCTCCTACAATGAGCAGTTCTTC
V gene: TRBV7-2
J gene: TRBJ2-1
clone size: NA
D gene: NA

CDR3 protein: CASSIPGGPIDEQFF
CDR3 DNA: TGTGCCAGCAGTATACCGGGGGGGCCGATTGATGAGCAGTTCTTC
V gene: TRBV6-5
J gene: TRBJ2-1
clone size: once
D gene: TRBD2

CDR3 protein: CASSPQDAGPGNTIYF
CDR3 DNA: TGTGCCAGCTCACCTCAAGACGCAGGGCCGGGAAACACCATATATTTT
V gene: TRBV18
J gene: TRBJ1-3
clone size: NA
D gene: NA

CDR3 protein: CASSPRLADNEQFF
CDR3 DNA: TGTGCCAGCAGCCCAAGACTAGCGGACAATGAGCAGTTCTTC
V gene: TRBV9
J gene: TRBJ2-1
clone size: NA
D gene: TRBD2

CDR3 protein: CASSLFTTDTQYF
CDR3 DNA: TGTGCCAGCAGCTTATTTACCACAGATACGCAGTATTTT
V gene: TRBV5-4
J gene: TRBJ2-3
clone size: NA
D gene: NA

CDR3 protein: CASSPADTQYF
CDR3 DNA: TGTGCCAGCTCACCAGCAGATACGCAGTATTTT
V gene: TRBV18
J gene: TRBJ2-3
clone size: NA
D gene: NA

CDR3 protein: CASSPLHAGSTEAFF
CDR3 DNA: TGTGCCAGCAGCCCACTTCACGCGGGATCCACTGAAGCTTTCTTT
V gene: TRBV4-2
J gene: TRBJ1-1
clone size: many
D gene: NA

CDR3 protein: CASTPGARGEQYF
CDR3 DNA: TGTGCCAGCACCCCCGGGGCCCGGGGGGAGCAGTACTTC
V gene: TRBV6-6
J gene: TRBJ2-7
clone size: NA
D gene: NA

CDR3 protein: CASSRDLFMEQYF
CDR3 DNA: TGCGCCAGCAGCCGGGACTTATTTATGGAGCAGTACTTC
V gene: TRBV5-1
J gene: TRBJ2-7
clone size: NA
D gene: NA

CDR3 protein: CASVMRGVNQPQHF
CDR3 DNA: TGTGCCAGTGTTATGAGAGGGGTAAACCAGCCCCAGCATTTT
V gene: TRBV6-6
J gene: TRBJ1-5
clone size: NA
D gene: NA

CDR3 protein: CASSYRDSYQPQHF
CDR3 DNA: TGTGCCAGCAGTTACCGGGACAGTTATCAGCCCCAGCATTTT
V gene: TRBV6-6
J gene: TRBJ1-5
clone size: once
D gene: TRBD1